This T cell receptor beta chain was retrieved from a study of blood T cell repertoires in COVID-19. Across the study: Whether acute or convalescent, the COVID-19 samples came from the United States, Italy and Spain.

CDR1 is SEHNR, CDR2 FQNEAQ, per germline (reference sequence). V shed 5 bases and J shed 6 bases, with 16 bases lying between them. The CDR3 is 14 amino acids. This clone was counted a few times. The Seattle patients, enrolled during active infection, were followed longitudinally. Only in-frame clones appear in the TCRdb table, and some are missing; sequencing was by immunoSEQ multiplex PCR. The table records hundreds of thousands of clones, 70% to 90% of them present only once. The chain carries TRBV7-9 and TRBJ1-1; a weak D match, TRBD1 (6 bases). What was sequenced was peripheral blood. This clonotype was sampled from a woman aged 50 to 65 with COVID-19, enrolled during active disease. CDR3 loop: CASSLVQGKAEAFF. CDR3 in DNA: TGTGCCAGCAGCCTCGTCCAGGGGAAGGCTGAAGCTTTCTTT. Together with reference TRBV7-9 and TRBJ1-1, the CDR3 gives the full variable domain: DTGVSQNPRHKITKRGQNVTFRCDPISEHNRLYWYRQTLGQGPEFLTYFQNEAQLEKSRLLSDRFSAERPKGSFSTLEIQRTEQGDSAMYLCASSLVQGKAEAFFGQGTRLTVV.